Below are 16 T cell receptor beta chains sequenced from a single sample in a study of T-cell memory formation after mild COVID-19 (dated by TCRdb to the early 2020s). The protocol used for the library was 5' RACE. Data came from an Illumina NovaSeq 6000. TCRdb's own reprocessing of the public reads used fastp at Q25 and MiXCR and kept productive beta chains. Rows matching on CDR3 protein sequence are summarized as one entry with the most common DNA and genes. The sample contains roughly 310,000 distinct CDR3 sequences, around 15% of them found a single time. Of the sample, around 20% is held by the ten largest clones. Sequencing used PBMCs or a T cell subset sorted from them (not recorded which). These receptor sequences come from a man between 18 and 35 years old who had mild COVID-19 (a few samples of this study predate the infection). The sample titles of this study are shuffled in the database, so cell type and time point are left out; the donor was told from shared clones.

The chain is built from TRBV3-1 and TRBJ2-7; 11 nucleotides agree with TRBD1. Losses at the gene ends were 4 bases for V and 10 bases for J; bases not matched to a gene: 6. Germline loops: CDR1 LGHDT, CDR2 YNNKEL (reference sequence). This CDR3 is built from 13 residues. DNA for the CDR3: TGTGCCAGCAGCCTTGGACAGGGGGCTGAACAGTACTTC. Its translation is CASSLGQGAEQYF.

This clonotype has more than one count but fewer than ten. The gene calls are TRBV7-6 and TRBJ2-2; 9 nucleotides agree with TRBD1. Trimming at V came to 5 bases and at J to 5 bases, leaving 9 bases not matched to a gene. Germline V gene lookup returns CDR1 SGHVS and CDR2 FNYEAQ. The CDR3 contains 16 residues. Here the CDR3 reads CASSSRDRVNTGELFF. In DNA form, the CDR3 reads TGTGCCAGCAGCAGCCGGGACAGGGTCAATACCGGGGAGCTGTTTTTT.

This clonotype was observed a few times. The rearrangement uses TRBV7-9 and TRBJ2-2; D possibly corresponds to TRBD1 (6 bases). V dropped 7 bases and J dropped 4 bases, with 13 bases sitting between them. This CDR3 is built from 14 residues. The germline V gene encodes CDR1 SEHNR and CDR2 FQNEAQ (reference sequence). The CDR3 DNA is TGTGCCAGCATGGAAACAGGGACCACCGGGGAGCTGTTTTTT. Its protein is CASMETGTTGELFF.

The V gene is TRBV3-2, the J gene TRBJ1-2; the table names TRBD1, a call not compared with the DNA. TRBV3-2 is deemed a pseudogene. The CDR3 is 15 residues long. CDR3 in amino acids: CASSQKLRDSYGYTF. The CDR3 DNA reads as TGTGCCAGCAGCCAAAAACTCCGGGACAGTTATGGCTACACCTTC.

This sequence joins TRBV5-1 and TRBJ2-3; D call uncertain. Germline lookup yields CDR1 SGHRS and CDR2 YFSETQ. This CDR3 is built from 14 residues. Trimming left V 0 bases short and J 0 bases short, with 5 bases between. CDR3 in amino acids: CASSLEQSTDTQYF. CDR3 bases: TGCGCCAGCAGCTTGGAACAGAGCACAGATACGCAGTATTTT.

This clonotype was picked up a small number of times. The gene calls are TRBV7-6 and TRBJ2-7; the D gene is possibly TRBD1 (5 bases). Germline CDR1 reads SGHVS; CDR2 reads FNYEAQ. CDR3 size: 10 residues. Between the trimmed V and J ends, which lost 9 bases and 9 bases, there was a span of 12 bases. CDR3: CARSEGVQYV. DNA for the CDR3: TGTGCCAGATCCGAAGGGGTGCAGTACGTC.

This rearrangement joins TRBV13 to TRBJ2-3, with 7 nucleotides matching TRBD1. From germline, CDR1 is PRHDT and CDR2 FYEKMQ (reference sequence). J was trimmed by 1 base and V by 5 bases; bases with no gene match: 12. This CDR3 is built from 17 residues. This CDR3 is CASSRSPGTVGTDTQYF. CDR3 DNA: TGTGCCAGCAGCCGATCTCCCGGGACAGTAGGCACAGATACGCAGTATTTT.

This clonotype was observed a handful of times. The chain joins TRBV9 to TRBJ2-7; 7 nucleotides line up with TRBD1. Germline V lookup: CDR1 SGDLS, CDR2 YYNGEE. Germline trimming cut 0 bases from V and 3 bases from J; bases unmatched to any gene: 3. The CDR3 runs to 14 residues. CDR3 bases: TGTGCCAGCAGCGTAGCGGGACAGAGCTACGAGCAGTACTTC. This sequence encodes CASSVAGQSYEQYF. Using reference TRBV9 and TRBJ2-7 for the parts outside the CDR3, the full variable domain is DSGVTQTPKHLITATGQRVTLRCSPRSGDLSVYWYQQSLDQGLQFLIQYYNGEERAKGNILERFSAQQFPDLHSELNLSSLELGDSALYFCASSVAGQSYEQYFGPGTRLTVT.

The rearrangement uses TRBV11-2 and TRBJ1-2; tentative D call: TRBD1 (5 bases). Trimming took 5 bases from V and 8 from J, leaving 18 bases between them. Germline V gene lookup returns CDR1 SGHAT and CDR2 FQNNGV. CDR3 length equals 14 residues. The CDR3 loop is CASSLNPGYIGYTF. DNA for the CDR3: TGTGCCAGCAGCCTTAACCCAGGGTATATAGGCTACACCTTC. Drawing the rest from reference TRBV11-2 and TRBJ1-2, the complete variable domain is EAGVAQSPRYKIIEKRQSVAFWCNPISGHATLYWYQQILGQGPKLLIQFQNNGVVDDSQLPKDRFSAERLKGVDSTLKIQPAKLEDSAVYLCASSLNPGYIGYTFGSGTRLTVV.

The chain uses TRBV6-2 or TRBV6-3 and TRBJ2-7; D is unclear. The CDR3 runs 18 residues. The germline V and J ends were trimmed by 0 bases and 7 bases, with 25 bases remaining between them. CDR1 and CDR2 from the germline V gene are MNHEY and SVGEGT. The DNA for the CDR3 is TGTGCCAGCAGTTACTCCCCTCCAGGCAGACTGGTTTTGGGGGAGCAGTACTTC. Its translation is CASSYSPPGRLVLGEQYF.

The chain uses TRBV9 and TRBJ1-4; 8 nucleotides match TRBD1. Germline assignment: CDR1 SGDLS and CDR2 YYNGEE. With V trimmed by 1 base and J by 7 bases, 6 bases remained unmatched. CDR3 length: 15 residues. CDR3 region: CASSVSGTGLEKLFF. The CDR3, as DNA: TGTGCCAGCAGCGTATCTGGGACAGGCCTTGAAAAACTGTTTTTT.

This rearrangement joins TRBV4-1 to TRBJ2-7, with D possibly being TRBD1 (6 bases). Trimming left V 0 bases short and J 4 bases short, with 10 bases between. CDR1 and CDR2 from the germline V gene are MGHRA and YSYEKL. The CDR3 is 14 amino acids. CDR3 residues: CASSQESRGYEQYV. The CDR3 DNA is TGCGCCAGCAGCCAAGAAAGCAGGGGATACGAGCAGTACGTC.

This clonotype was picked up a small number of times. The chain joins TRBV7-6 to TRBJ2-1, with 9 bases lining up with TRBD2. The CDR3 sequence is 15 residues long. CDR1 is SGHVS and CDR2 is FNYEAQ in the germline V gene. Trimming at V came to 1 base and at J to 7 bases, leaving 5 bases not matched to a gene. CDR3 bases: TGTGCCAGCAGCTTAGGTAGCGGGGGATCTAATGAGCAGTTCTTC. Translated: CASSLGSGGSNEQFF.

The chain links TRBV9 to TRBJ2-3; TRBD1 or TRBD2 may be the D gene (6 bases each). The germline V and J ends were trimmed by 7 bases and 2 bases, with 17 bases remaining between them. The CDR3 is 15 residues long. Germline lookup yields CDR1 SGDLS and CDR2 YYNGEE. CDR3 coding DNA: TGTGCCAGCGGCTCGGGGGCCCAATCCACAGATACGCAGTATTTT. Residues: CASGSGAQSTDTQYF.

This clonotype was counted a few times. V usage is TRBV7-2 and J usage is TRBJ1-5, with 10 nucleotides matching TRBD1. V was clipped by 5 bases and J by 5 bases; unmatched bases: 9. CDR1 and CDR2 (germline): SGHTA, FQGNSA. This CDR3 is 16 amino acids long. The CDR3 DNA follows: TGTGCCAGCAGCCGGTCCGGGACAGGGGTTGATCAGCCCCAGCATTTT. Translating it yields CASSRSGTGVDQPQHF. The variable domain in full, completed from reference TRBV7-2 and TRBJ1-5, reads GAGVSQSPSNKVTEKGKDVELRCDPISGHTALYWYRQSLGQGLEFLIYFQGNSAPDKSGLPSDRFSAERTGGSVSTLTIQRTQQEDSAVYLCASSRSGTGVDQPQHFGDGTRLSIL.

This clonotype occurred a few times. The rearrangement joins TRBV30 to TRBJ2-1; TRBD2 might be the D (7 bases). The CDR3 runs 14 residues. CDR1 GTSNPN and CDR2 SVGIG come from the germline V gene (reference sequence). V lost 0 bases and J lost 8, with 14 bases in between. The CDR3 nucleotides read TGTGCCTGGAGTGTCGGAGGGGGGGGCGATGAGCAGTTCTTC. Encoded protein: CAWSVGGGGDEQFF.